This note documents a single TCR beta chain sequence. What it recognizes is unknown. The entry originates in a study of cytomegalovirus exposure and HLA in healthy donors. Study-wide findings and caveats: Highly shared sequence variants in one cluster were likely a sequencing artifact. Cytomegalovirus status was reportedly diagnosed by the classifier with high specificity and sensitivity.

With 60 Vbeta and 13 Jbeta primers, the PCR was carried out. Assay used: immunoSEQ multiplex PCR; TCRdb lists only in-frame clones, some missing. The data show approximately 150,000 clones, 82% seen once. CDR3 length: 13 amino acids. Trimming removed 2 bases from V and 7 bases from J, with 12 bases in between. Germline CDR1 reads MNHEY; CDR2 reads SVGAGI. The clonotype comes from a male donor in good health and CMV-seronegative. This sequence joins TRBV6-5 and TRBJ2-7; tentative D call: TRBD2 (5 bases). Sequences were obtained from PBMCs. The CDR3 region has the DNA TGTGCCAGCAGTTACCGGAGAGGAGGAGAGCAGTACTTC. Translation gives CASSYRRGGEQYF.